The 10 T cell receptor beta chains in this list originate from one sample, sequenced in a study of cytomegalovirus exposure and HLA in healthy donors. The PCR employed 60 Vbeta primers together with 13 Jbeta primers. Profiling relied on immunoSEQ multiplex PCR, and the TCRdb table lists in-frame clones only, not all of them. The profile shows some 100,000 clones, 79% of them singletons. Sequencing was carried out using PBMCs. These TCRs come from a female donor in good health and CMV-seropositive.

CDR3 in amino acids: CASEGTAANQPQHF. The DNA of the CDR3 is TGTGCCAGCGAGGGGACAGCGGCCAATCAGCCCCAGCATTTT. The chain carries TRBV6-6 and TRBJ1-5, with TRBD1 matching 7 bases. V dropped 8 bases and J dropped 3; count of bases not matched to a gene: 7. Germline lookup yields CDR1 MNHNY and CDR2 SVGAGI (reference sequence). The CDR3 runs to 14 residues.

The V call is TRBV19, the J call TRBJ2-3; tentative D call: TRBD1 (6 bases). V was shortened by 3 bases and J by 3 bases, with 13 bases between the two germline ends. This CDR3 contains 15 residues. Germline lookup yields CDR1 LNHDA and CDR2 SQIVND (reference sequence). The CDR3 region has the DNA TGTGCCAGTAGTATGCAGGGGCTTGCAACAGATACGCAGTATTTT. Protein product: CASSMQGLATDTQYF.

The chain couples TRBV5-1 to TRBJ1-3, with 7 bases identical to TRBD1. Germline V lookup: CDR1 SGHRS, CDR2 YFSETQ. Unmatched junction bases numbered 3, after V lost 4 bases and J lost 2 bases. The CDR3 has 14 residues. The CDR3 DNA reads TGCGCCAGCAGCCTGGGGACAGCTGGAAACACCATATATTTT. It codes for CASSLGTAGNTIYF.

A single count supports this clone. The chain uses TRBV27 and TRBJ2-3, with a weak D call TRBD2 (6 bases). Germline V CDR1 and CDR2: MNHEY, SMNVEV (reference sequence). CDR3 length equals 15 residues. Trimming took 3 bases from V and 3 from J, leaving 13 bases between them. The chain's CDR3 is CASSFRGMGTDTQYF. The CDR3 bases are TGTGCCAGCAGTTTCCGGGGGATGGGTACAGATACGCAGTATTTT.

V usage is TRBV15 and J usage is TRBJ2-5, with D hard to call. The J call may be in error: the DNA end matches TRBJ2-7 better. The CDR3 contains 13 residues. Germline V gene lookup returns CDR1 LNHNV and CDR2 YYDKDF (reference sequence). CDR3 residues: CATSRDGYYEQYF. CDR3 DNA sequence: TGTGCCACCAGCAGAGATGGTTACTACGAGCAGTACTTC.

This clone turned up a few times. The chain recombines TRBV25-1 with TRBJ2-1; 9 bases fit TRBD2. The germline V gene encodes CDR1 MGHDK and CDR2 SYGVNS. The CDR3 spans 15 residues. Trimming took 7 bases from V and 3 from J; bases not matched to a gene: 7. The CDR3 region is CASTRASGDYNEQFF. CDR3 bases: TGTGCCAGCACCCGGGCTAGCGGGGACTACAATGAGCAGTTCTTC.

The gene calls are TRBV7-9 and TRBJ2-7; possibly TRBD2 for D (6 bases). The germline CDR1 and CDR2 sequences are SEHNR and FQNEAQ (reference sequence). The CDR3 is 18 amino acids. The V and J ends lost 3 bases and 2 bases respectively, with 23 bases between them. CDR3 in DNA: TGTGCCAGCAGCTTGACAACGGGACTCTTCAGTGAGGCCTACGAGCAGTACTTC. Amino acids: CASSLTTGLFSEAYEQYF.

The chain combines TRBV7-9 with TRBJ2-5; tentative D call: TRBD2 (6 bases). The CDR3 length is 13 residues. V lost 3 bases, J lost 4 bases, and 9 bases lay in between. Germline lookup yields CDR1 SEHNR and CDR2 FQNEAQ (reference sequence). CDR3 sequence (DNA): TGTGCCAGCAGCTTGGGACTTGGAGAGACCCAGTACTTC. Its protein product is CASSLGLGETQYF.

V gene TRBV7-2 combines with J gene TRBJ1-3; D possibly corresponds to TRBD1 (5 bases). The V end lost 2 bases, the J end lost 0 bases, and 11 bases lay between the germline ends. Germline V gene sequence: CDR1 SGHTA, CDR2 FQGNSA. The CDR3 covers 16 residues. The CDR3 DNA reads TGTGCCAGCAGCTTAAGCTTGCAGGGCTCTGGAAACACCATATATTTT. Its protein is CASSLSLQGSGNTIYF.

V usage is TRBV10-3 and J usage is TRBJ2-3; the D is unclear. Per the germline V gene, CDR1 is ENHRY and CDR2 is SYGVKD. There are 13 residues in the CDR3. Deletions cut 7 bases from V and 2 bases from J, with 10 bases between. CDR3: CAINLGVTDTQYF. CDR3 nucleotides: TGTGCCATCAATCTGGGCGTCACAGATACGCAGTATTTT.